Below are 4 T cell receptor beta chains sequenced from a single sample in a study of T cell responses to AZD1222 COVID-19 vaccine. Sequenced by immunoSEQ multiplex PCR; TCRdb stores in-frame clones only, minus some. The repertoire consists of roughly 150,000 clones, with approximately 90% occurring once and the leading ten covering less than 2%. This specimen consisted of peripheral blood, obtained 28 days after the second AZD1222 dose. Receptors were obtained from an adult who received the AZD1222 COVID-19 vaccine.

The V call is TRBV6-5, the J call TRBJ1-1; 9 bases line up with TRBD1. This CDR3 has 14 amino acids. Germline values: CDR1 MNHEY, CDR2 SVGAGI. V lost 5 bases and J lost 1; bases outside the gene matches: 2. For the CDR3, the DNA is TGTGCCAGCAGTCAACAGGGGGCGAACACTGAAGCTTTCTTT. Encoded protein: CASSQQGANTEAFF.

In this sample, this clone turned up once. The chain is built from TRBV7-9 and TRBJ1-4; D unclear. From germline, CDR1 is SEHNR and CDR2 FQNEAQ (reference sequence). The CDR3 sequence is 15 residues long. Trimming shortened V by 1 base and J by 3 bases, and 9 bases separated the two germline ends. The CDR3 sequence is CASSLVAASNEKLFF. The CDR3 bases are TGTGCCAGCAGCTTAGTGGCAGCTTCTAATGAAAAACTGTTTTTT.

The chain links TRBV3-1 (or the pseudogene TRBV3-2) to TRBJ2-7; 11 positions agree with TRBD2. Germline CDR1 is LGHDT and CDR2 is YNNKEL (reference sequence). Trimming took 1 base from V and 0 from J; bases not matched to a gene: 11. The CDR3 contains 19 residues. This CDR3 is CASSQVRLAGGLFSYEQYF. The CDR3 coding sequence is TGTGCCAGCAGCCAAGTAAGGCTAGCGGGAGGTCTCTTCTCCTACGAGCAGTACTTC.

The rearrangement joins TRBV7-3 to TRBJ2-1; 9 nucleotides agree with TRBD2. Looked up from germline, CDR1 is SGHTA and CDR2 is FQGTGA. J was trimmed by 9 bases and V by 5 bases; bases with no gene match: 8. This CDR3 is 14 amino acids long. The CDR3 is CASSLRTSDSEQFF. For the CDR3, the DNA is TGTGCCAGCAGCCTAAGGACTAGCGATAGTGAGCAGTTCTTC.